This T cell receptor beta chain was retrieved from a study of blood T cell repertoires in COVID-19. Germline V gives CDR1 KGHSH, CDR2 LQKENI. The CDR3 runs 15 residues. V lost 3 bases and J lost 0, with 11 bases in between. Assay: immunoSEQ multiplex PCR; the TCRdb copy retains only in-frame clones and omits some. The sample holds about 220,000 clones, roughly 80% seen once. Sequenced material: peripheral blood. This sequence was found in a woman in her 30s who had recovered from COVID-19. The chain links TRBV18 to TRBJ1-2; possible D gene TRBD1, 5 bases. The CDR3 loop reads CASSPGTQANYGYTF. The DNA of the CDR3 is TGTGCCAGCTCACCCGGGACTCAAGCTAACTATGGCTACACCTTC.